The 9 T cell receptor beta chains presented below share a single source sample, sequenced in a study of blood T cell repertoires in COVID-19. TCRdb's copy holds only in-frame clones and misses some; the assay was immunoSEQ multiplex PCR. The sample records approximately 300,000 clones, roughly 83% being singletons. Sequenced sample: peripheral blood. The receptors stem from a woman between 45 and 60 years old with acute or convalescent COVID-19.

The J gene is TRBJ1-3, the V gene TRBV28, with D maybe TRBD1 (5 bases). The V end was cut by 2 bases, the J end by 1 base, with 6 bases between. The CDR3 contains 14 residues. Germline CDR1 is MDHEN and CDR2 is SYDVKM. CDR3 sequence reads: CASSLGASGNTIYF. In nucleotides, the CDR3 is TGTGCCAGCAGTTTAGGGGCATCTGGAAACACCATATATTTT. The whole variable domain, remainder taken from reference TRBV28 and TRBJ1-3, is DVKVTQSSRYLVKRTGEKVFLECVQDMDHENMFWYRQDPGLGLRLIYFSYDVKMKEKGDIPEGYSVSREKKERFSLILESASTNQTSMYLCASSLGASGNTIYFGEGSWLTVV.

For the CDR3, the DNA is TGCAGTGCTAGTTTACAGGGTAACACTGAAGCTTTCTTT. This codes for CSASLQGNTEAFF. This rearrangement joins TRBV20-1 to TRBJ1-1; weak D call: TRBD1 (6 bases). V lost 3 bases and J 2 bases, leaving 10 bases between the germline ends. Germline CDR1 DFQATT, CDR2 SNEGSKA (reference sequence). The CDR3 runs to 13 residues.

This clone was recorded a few times. The rearrangement uses TRBV28 and TRBJ1-3, with 9 bases that match TRBD1. The CDR3 covers 14 residues. Germline V gene sequence: CDR1 MDHEN, CDR2 SYDVKM. V lost 5 bases, J lost 3 bases, and 2 bases stayed unmatched. The CDR3: CASSRTGVGNTIYF. The DNA for the CDR3 is TGTGCCAGCAGTCGGACAGGGGTTGGAAACACCATATATTTT.

This clone was counted a few times. The chain links TRBV7-3 to TRBJ2-1; 7 bases align to TRBD2. Unmatched junction bases numbered 5, after V lost 0 bases and J lost 6 bases. This CDR3 region has 15 residues. Per the germline V gene, CDR1 is SGHTA and CDR2 is FQGTGA. The DNA of the CDR3 is TGTGCCAGCAGCTTAACAAGAACTAGCGCCAATGAGCAGTTCTTC. It is translated as CASSLTRTSANEQFF.

The rearrangement links TRBV11-2 to TRBJ2-3, with 10 nucleotides matching TRBD2. The germline V gene encodes CDR1 SGHAT and CDR2 FQNNGV. There are 17 residues in the CDR3. V shed 1 base, J shed 6 bases, and the junction held 10 bases outside the gene matches. CDR3 protein: CASSLGGASGSWDTQYF. Written as DNA, the CDR3 is TGTGCCAGCAGCTTAGGTGGGGCTAGCGGGAGTTGGGATACGCAGTATTTT.

V is TRBV7-2 and J is TRBJ1-5; unclear D gene. CDR3 size: 14 residues. Germline CDR1 and CDR2: SGHTA and FQGNSA. Trimming pared 5 bases from V and 7 bases from J, leaving 15 bases between. CDR3 amino acids: CASSPTSTGQPQHF. CDR3 coding DNA: TGTGCCAGCAGCCCGACGTCTACCGGGCAGCCCCAGCATTTT.

This clone is a singleton in its sample. The V call is TRBV19, the J call TRBJ1-5; D ambiguous. Between the trimmed V and J ends, which lost 4 bases and 4 bases, there was a span of 11 bases. Germline CDR1 LNHDA, CDR2 SQIVND (reference sequence). CDR3 size: 14 residues. Written as DNA, the CDR3 is TGTGCCAGTAGTAGCCAGAGGATAAATCAGCCCCAGCATTTT. Protein: CASSSQRINQPQHF.

The DNA for the CDR3 is TGCGCCAGCAGCTCGGGACTAGCGGGGGGTCCTTCTAGCACAGATACGCAGTATTTT. Translation gives CASSSGLAGGPSSTDTQYF. The chain employs TRBV5-1 and TRBJ2-3, with 15 bases aligning to TRBD2. Trimming took 3 bases from V and 0 from J; bases not matched to a gene: 8. The CDR3 length is 19 residues. The V gene's germline CDR1 is SGHRS and CDR2 YFSETQ.

The chain employs TRBV9 and TRBJ2-1, with 10 bases matching TRBD2. CDR1 is SGDLS, CDR2 YYNGEE, per germline. The V and J ends lost 1 base and 0 bases, in that order; junction bases with no gene match: 1. The CDR3 loop spans 16 amino acids. CDR3 nucleotides: TGTGCCAGCAGCGTATCTAGCGGGGGCTCCTACAATGAGCAGTTCTTC. It specifies CASSVSSGGSYNEQFF.